This T cell receptor beta chain originates from a study of tumor and adjacent non-tumor tissue in lung cancer. Broader study findings: Compared with tumor, normal lung showed significantly lower TCR diversity.

No cell sorting was done before RNA was extracted from the tissue. Distant lung tissue was collected more than 3 cm away from the tumor edge. This clonotype was detected once. The antigen is undetermined. The junction and the germline gene differ at one end; a read error may be behind it. Germline lookup yields CDR1 ENHRY and CDR2 SYGVKD. CDR3 size: 12 residues. Three rounds of nested PCR, following a modified ARM-PCR protocol, produced the TCRbeta library. Each CDR3 protein gets one entry after TCRdb re-called the multiplex PCR reads with MiXCR. Among fewer than 100,000 distinct CDR3 sequences listed, 80% to 90% were seen once.

The gene calls are TRBV10-3 and TRBJ2-1; TRBD1 agrees at 10 bases. The specimen sequenced was distant non-tumor lung tissue. The sequence came from a man aged 55 to 69 with non-small cell lung cancer. The CDR3 DNA reads TGTACCATCAGAAGGACAGGGGGTGATCAGTTCTTC. Translated, it gives CTIRRTGGDQFF.